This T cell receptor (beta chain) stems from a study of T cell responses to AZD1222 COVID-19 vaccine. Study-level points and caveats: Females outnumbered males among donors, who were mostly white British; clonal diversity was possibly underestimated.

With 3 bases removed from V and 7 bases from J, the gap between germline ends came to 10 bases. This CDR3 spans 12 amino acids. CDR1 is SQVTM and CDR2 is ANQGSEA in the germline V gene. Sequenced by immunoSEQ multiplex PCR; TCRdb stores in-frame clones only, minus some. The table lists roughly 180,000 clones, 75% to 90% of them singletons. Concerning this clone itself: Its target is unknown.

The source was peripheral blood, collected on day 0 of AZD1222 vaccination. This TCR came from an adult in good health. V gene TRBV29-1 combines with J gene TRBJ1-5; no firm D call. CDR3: CSVEGSRQPQHF. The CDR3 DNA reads TGCAGCGTTGAGGGTTCGCGCCAGCCCCAGCATTTT.